What follows are 24 T cell receptor beta chains derived from one specimen sequenced in a study of blood T cell repertoires in COVID-19. Sequenced by immunoSEQ multiplex PCR; TCRdb stores in-frame clones only, minus some. Counted here are fewer than 80,000 clones, about 84% occurring once; the ten biggest clones make up about 14%. The sequenced material came from peripheral blood. The receptors derive from a man aged 45-65 years with COVID-19, enrolled during active disease.

V and J are TRBV29-1 and TRBJ1-2; 9 positions match TRBD1. The V gene's germline CDR1 is SQVTM and CDR2 ANQGSEA. V dropped 5 bases and J dropped 4; count of bases not matched to a gene: 14. The CDR3 sequence is 16 residues long. The CDR3 nucleotides read TGCAGCGTTCTCCGTGTAGGGACAGGGAAGGGCTATGGCTACACCTTC. It translates to CSVLRVGTGKGYGYTF. The whole variable domain, remainder taken from reference TRBV29-1 and TRBJ1-2, is SAVISQKPSRDICQRGTSLTIQCQVDSQVTMMFWYRQQPGQSLTLIATANQGSEATYESGFVIDKFPISRPNLTFSTLTVSNMSPEDSSIYLCSVLRVGTGKGYGYTFGSGTRLTVV.

The rearrangement uses TRBV5-4 and TRBJ2-1, with D possibly matching TRBD2 (5 bases). The germline V and J ends were trimmed by 0 bases and 1 base, with 8 bases remaining between them. The length of the CDR3 is 15 residues. Germline CDR1 is SGHNT and CDR2 is YYREEE (reference sequence). DNA for the CDR3: TGTGCCAGCAGCTTGGAACGGGGATCCTACAATGAGCAGTTCTTC. Translating gives CASSLERGSYNEQFF.

Only one count was recorded for this clone. The chain carries TRBV6-5 and TRBJ2-7; TRBD1 might be the D (5 bases). The V gene lost 6 bases and the J gene lost 5 bases, with 14 bases spanning the gap. The CDR3 sequence is 13 residues long. The germline V gene has CDR1 MNHEY and CDR2 SVGAGI. CDR3 sequence reads: CASRGTGNHEQYF. The CDR3 DNA sequence: TGTGCCAGCAGGGGTACAGGAAACCACGAGCAGTACTTC.

The V and J genes are TRBV19 and TRBJ2-7; 9 bases are a match to TRBD1. The CDR3 has 14 residues. Germline loops: CDR1 LNHDA, CDR2 SQIVND (reference sequence). Germline trimming cut 4 bases from V and 4 bases from J; bases unmatched to any gene: 5. In DNA form, the CDR3 reads TGTGCCAGTAGTAGCCGGGACAGGGTATACGAGCAGTACTTC. Translated: CASSSRDRVYEQYF.

The chain combines TRBV20-1 with TRBJ2-5, with D unclear. The CDR3 is 11 residues long. CDR1 is DFQATT, CDR2 SNEGSKA, per germline (reference sequence). Deletions cut 4 bases from V and 5 bases from J, with 8 bases between. The CDR3 DNA follows: TGCAGTGCTAAAATCGGGGAGACCCAGTACTTC. It translates to CSAKIGETQYF.

The chain recombines TRBV15 with TRBJ2-2; D remains ambiguous. Trimming pared 0 bases from V and 5 bases from J, leaving 7 bases between. Germline values: CDR1 LNHNV, CDR2 YYDKDF (reference sequence). CDR3 length: 14 amino acids. CDR3 sequence reads: CATSRDQNTGELFF. DNA of the CDR3: TGTGCCACCAGCAGAGATCAGAATACCGGGGAGCTGTTTTTT.

The chain recombines TRBV6-5 with TRBJ2-7, with TRBD1 identical over 8 bases. The CDR3 is 14 residues long. V dropped 7 bases and J dropped 3; count of bases not matched to a gene: 8. CDR1 is MNHEY and CDR2 is SVGAGI in the germline V gene. The CDR3 region has the DNA TGTGCCAGCACTTTCAAAGACAGGGGCTACGAGCAGTACTTC. It translates to CASTFKDRGYEQYF.

The CDR3 nucleotides read TGTGCCAGCAGTTACTCGTTTAGGGGGAGCTACGAGCAGTACTTC. Protein: CASSYSFRGSYEQYF. This sequence joins TRBV6-5 and TRBJ2-7, with a weak D call TRBD1 (6 bases). V gave up 0 bases and J gave up 3 bases, with 12 bases separating them. The germline CDR1 and CDR2 sequences are MNHEY and SVGAGI. This CDR3 contains 15 residues.

The gene calls are TRBV10-1 and TRBJ2-7; possible D gene TRBD2, 5 bases. The length of the CDR3 is 13 residues. CDR1 and CDR2 from the germline V gene are WNHNN and SYGVQD (reference sequence). V was cut by 3 bases and J by 4 bases, with 10 bases left in between. The CDR3 nucleotides are TGCGCCAGCAGTGAAGAAAAGCGGTACGAGCAGTACTTC. Amino acids: CASSEEKRYEQYF.

The V call is TRBV9, the J call TRBJ1-5; D perhaps matches TRBD1 (6 bases). This CDR3 comprises 15 residues. V was cut by 0 bases and J by 7 bases, with 14 bases left in between. CDR1 and CDR2 (germline): SGDLS, YYNGEE. The CDR3 DNA reads TGTGCCAGCAGCGTAGACTCAGGGGTCGGGCAGCCCCAGCATTTT. The encoded protein is CASSVDSGVGQPQHF. Variable domain in full (rest from reference TRBV9 and TRBJ1-5): DSGVTQTPKHLITATGQRVTLRCSPRSGDLSVYWYQQSLDQGLQFLIQYYNGEERAKGNILERFSAQQFPDLHSELNLSSLELGDSALYFCASSVDSGVGQPQHFGDGTRLSIL.

In nucleotides, the CDR3 is TGCGCCAGCAGCTTGGACGCCAGTTTTAATTCACCCCTCCACTTT. Protein sequence: CASSLDASFNSPLHF. This rearrangement joins TRBV5-1 to TRBJ1-6, with no clear D. This CDR3 is built from 15 residues. Germline V gives CDR1 SGHRS, CDR2 YFSETQ. The V gene lost 0 bases and the J gene lost 6 bases, with 10 bases spanning the gap.

In DNA, the CDR3 is TGTGCCAGCAGCGTAGGGGCGGGGCAGGAGACCCAGTACTTC. It specifies CASSVGAGQETQYF. The chain uses TRBV9 and TRBJ2-5; perhaps TRBD2 as D (6 bases). Trimming removed 0 bases from V and 5 bases from J, with 11 bases in between. The germline V gene has CDR1 SGDLS and CDR2 YYNGEE. The CDR3 totals 14 residues.

As to this clone: The same CDR3 arises from other DNA sequences in this sample as well. This rearrangement joins TRBV19 to TRBJ2-7; 9 bases are shared with TRBD1. From germline, CDR1 is LNHDA and CDR2 SQIVND (reference sequence). Trimming took 2 bases from V and 5 from J; bases not matched to a gene: 1. This CDR3 has 13 amino acids. Here the CDR3 DNA reads TGTGCCAGTAGTATACGACAGGGGGACGAGCAGTACTTC. Its translation: CASSIRQGDEQYF.

The CDR3 protein is CASSPVLTGIYNSPLHF. CDR3 bases: TGTGCCAGCAGCCCGGTACTAACAGGGATCTATAATTCACCCCTCCACTTT. This chain links TRBV4-2 with TRBJ1-6; possible D gene TRBD1, 6 bases. Looked up from germline, CDR1 is LGHNA and CDR2 is YNFKEQ. The CDR3 is 17 residues long. The germline V and J ends were trimmed by 4 bases and 3 bases, with 16 bases remaining between them.

The J gene is TRBJ2-3, the V gene TRBV6-4; 8 bases align to TRBD1. The length of the CDR3 is 14 residues. The germline V gene encodes CDR1 MRHNA and CDR2 SNTAGT. The J segment lost 3 bases and the V segment lost 3 bases, leaving 2 bases of the junction unmatched. The CDR3, as DNA: TGTGCCAGCAGTGAACAGGGGGGTACAGATACGCAGTATTTT. Protein product: CASSEQGGTDTQYF.

This clone has a handful of counts. V is TRBV24-1 and J is TRBJ2-1, with a tentative D call TRBD1 (6 bases). The V gene lost 4 bases and the J gene lost 10 bases, with 10 bases spanning the gap. CDR1 is KGHDR, CDR2 SFDVKD, per germline. This CDR3 is 12 amino acids long. CDR3 amino acids: CATSEADREQFF. DNA for the CDR3: TGTGCCACCAGTGAGGCTGACAGGGAGCAGTTCTTC.

V is TRBV3-1 (or the pseudogene TRBV3-2) and J is TRBJ2-5, with 7 bases that match TRBD1. The CDR3 length is 14 residues. Germline lookup yields CDR1 LGHDT and CDR2 YNNKEL (reference sequence). V dropped 4 bases and J dropped 1; count of bases not matched to a gene: 3. This chain's CDR3 is CASSLRQGQETQYF. CDR3 DNA: TGTGCCAGCAGCCTGAGACAGGGCCAAGAGACCCAGTACTTC.

The rearrangement joins TRBV6-4 to TRBJ2-1; 11 bases align to TRBD1. This CDR3 has 16 residues. V lost 5 bases and J lost 5; bases outside the gene matches: 8. Germline values: CDR1 MRHNA, CDR2 SNTAGT. The CDR3: CASSTTGTGGHNEQFF. Written as DNA, the CDR3 is TGTGCCAGCAGTACCACCGGGACAGGGGGTCACAATGAGCAGTTCTTC.

The rearrangement uses TRBV5-1 and TRBJ2-3; 11 positions match TRBD2. With 4 bases clipped from V and 4 bases from J, the junction kept 2 bases outside the gene matches. The germline CDR1 and CDR2 sequences are SGHRS and YFSETQ. CDR3 size: 14 residues. CDR3 DNA: TGCGCCAGCAGCGTGACTAGCGGGGCAGATACGCAGTATTTT. Protein sequence: CASSVTSGADTQYF.

The sample holds one count of this clone. CDR3: CASSLRQKRMIKPQHF. DNA of the CDR3: TGCGCCAGCAGTCTGAGACAGAAAAGGATGATCAAGCCCCAGCATTTT. V usage is TRBV23-1 and J usage is TRBJ1-5; possible D gene TRBD1, 5 bases. TRBV23-1 is placed among ORFs of uncertain function. The CDR3 runs to 16 residues. The germline V and J ends were trimmed by 4 bases and 8 bases, with 21 bases remaining between them.

The CDR3 region is CASSLAGRYNEQFF. CDR3 nucleotide sequence: TGTGCCAGCAGCTTAGCGGGGAGGTACAATGAGCAGTTCTTC. This chain links TRBV11-2 with TRBJ2-1, with a weak D call TRBD2 (6 bases). The CDR3 extends over 14 amino acids. V was pared by 1 base and J by 4 bases, with 8 bases between. Germline CDR1 SGHAT, CDR2 FQNNGV.

The chain couples TRBV29-1 to TRBJ2-7, with D perhaps matching TRBD1 (5 bases). There are 13 residues in the CDR3. With 5 bases removed from V and 5 bases from J, the gap between germline ends came to 16 bases. Germline V gene data show CDR1 as SQVTM and CDR2 as ANQGSEA. The CDR3 bases are TGCAGCGTTCCAGGAAGGTTCAGGGACGAGCAGTACTTC. Translating gives CSVPGRFRDEQYF.

The chain couples TRBV30 to TRBJ1-2, with D unclear. With 4 bases removed from V and 0 bases from J, the gap between germline ends came to 21 bases. This CDR3 has 17 amino acids. Germline CDR1 reads GTSNPN; CDR2 reads SVGIG (reference sequence). This chain's CDR3 is CAWKDLVGAGPNYGYTF. The DNA for the CDR3 is TGTGCCTGGAAGGATTTGGTTGGCGCAGGTCCTAACTATGGCTACACCTTC.

The CDR3, as DNA: TGTGCCAGCAGGGGAGGCTATGGCTACACCTTC. This sequence encodes CASRGGYGYTF. The chain carries TRBV7-9 and TRBJ1-2; D not certain. The CDR3 sequence is 11 residues long. V was shortened by 6 bases and J by 4 bases, with 6 bases between the two germline ends. Germline-derived CDR1 and CDR2 are SEHNR and FQNEAQ (reference sequence).